Following are 2 T cell receptor beta chains from one sample sequenced in a study of cytomegalovirus exposure and HLA in healthy donors. Primers included in the PCR were 60 Vbeta and 13 Jbeta primers. The table came from immunoSEQ multiplex PCR; TCRdb's copy has only in-frame clones and leaves some out. The repertoire includes some 150,000 clones, approximately 80% of them detected once, and around 4.3% sits in the top ten. Sequencing was performed on PBMCs. The receptor source for this set is a man aged 40-55 years in good health and CMV-seropositive.

Concerning this clone itself: At one of its ends the junction is not consistent with the germline gene, which may arise from a read error. The V gene is TRBV9, the J gene TRBJ2-5, with 7 bases that match TRBD2. The germline gives CDR1 SGDLS, CDR2 YYNGEE. The CDR3 spans 19 residues. DNA for the CDR3: TGTGTCAGCAGCGTAGGGGTGGGGCTAGCGGCCGCGATGGGTGAAACCCAGTACTTC. It specifies CVSSVGVGLAAAMGETQYF.

The V call is TRBV5-6, the J call TRBJ1-5; TRBD1 matches at 8 bases. The V and J ends lost 4 bases and 5 bases, in that order; junction bases with no gene match: 2. The germline V gene encodes CDR1 SGHDT and CDR2 YYEEEE. The CDR3 runs to 13 residues. The CDR3 region has the DNA TGTGCCAGCAGCACGGACAGGGATCAGCCCCAGCATTTT. The encoded protein is CASSTDRDQPQHF. Looking up the rest from reference TRBV5-6 and TRBJ1-5 gives the full variable domain: DAGVTQSPTHLIKTRGQQVTLRCSPKSGHDTVSWYQQALGQGPQFIFQYYEEEERQRGNFPDRFSGHQFPNYSSELNVNALLLGDSALYLCASSTDRDQPQHFGDGTRLSIL.